A selection of T cell receptor beta chains follows, all from one sample in a study of patients and donors after allogeneic stem cell transplantation. TCRdb re-derived calls from the RT-PCR reads in MiXCR, one entry per CDR3 protein. The table has over 400,000 distinct CDR3 sequences, under 20% seen once. The sequenced sample was blood, either unsorted or a sorted T cell fraction (not recorded which). The receptors come from a human donor who was either an allogeneic HSCT recipient or a stem cell or donor lymphocyte infusion donor (not recorded which). It is not recorded whose cells these are; they may come from a transplant donor. The CDR3 runs from the conserved cysteine through the conserved F or W. Fields, in order: J gene, D gene, V gene, clone size, CDR3 protein, CDR3 DNA. D genes are given only for firm matches. Part of the rows lack a size; the others show once, few, many or a class for expanded clones.

TRBJ2-7,-,TRBV9,-,CASGHGAGRYEQYF,TGTGCCAGCGGCCACGGGGCGGGAAGGTACGAGCAGTACTTC
TRBJ2-7,TRBD1,TRBV6-1,many,CASSARDRSYEQYF,TGTGCCAGCAGTGCCAGGGACAGATCCTACGAGCAGTACTTC
TRBJ2-5,-,TRBV7-9,-,CASSLEMGETQYF,TGTGCCAGCAGCTTAGAAATGGGAGAGACCCAGTACTTC
TRBJ1-1,-,TRBV30,-,CAWSGRRNTEAFF,TGTGCCTGGAGTGGACGGCGGAACACTGAAGCTTTCTTT
TRBJ1-1,-,TRBV20-1,few,CSARHVGGRTEAFF,TGCAGTGCTAGACACGTGGGGGGGAGGACTGAAGCTTTCTTT
TRBJ2-5,-,TRBV20-1,few,CSAPPETQYF,TGCAGTGCTCCCCCAGAGACCCAGTACTTC
TRBJ1-1,TRBD1,TRBV5-1,-,CASTKNRGNTEAFF,TGCGCCAGCACCAAAAACAGGGGCAACACTGAAGCTTTCTTT
TRBJ1-1,-,TRBV30,-,CAWSVGRVEVTEAFF,TGTGCCTGGAGTGTAGGGAGGGTCGAGGTCACTGAAGCTTTCTTT
TRBJ2-3,-,TRBV7-8,-,CASRPPGLVWQYF,TGTGCCAGCAGACCTCCCGGGCTAGTGTGGCAGTATTTT
TRBJ2-7,TRBD1,TRBV10-3,-,CAIRAGTGDHEQYF,TGTGCCATCAGAGCCGGGACAGGGGACCACGAGCAGTACTTC
TRBJ1-3,TRBD1,TRBV13,few,CASSLGQTRNTIYF,TGTGCCAGCAGCTTGGGACAGACACGAAACACCATATATTTT
TRBJ2-7,TRBD1,TRBV4-2,many,CASSQEWDRNVEQYF,TGTGCCAGCAGCCAAGAGTGGGACAGGAATGTGGAGCAGTACTTC
TRBJ1-6,-,TRBV5-1,few,CASSLGTLGGSPLHF,TGCGCCAGCAGCCTCGGGACTCTCGGAGGTTCACCCCTCCACTTT
TRBJ1-2,-,TRBV16,few,CASSPDSQNYGYTF,TGTGCCAGCAGCCCTGACAGCCAAAACTATGGCTACACCTTC
TRBJ2-7,TRBD2,TRBV6-5,-,CASSYSSLAGLYEQYF,TGTGCCAGCAGTTACTCGAGCCTAGCGGGTCTTTACGAGCAGTACTTC
TRBJ2-7,TRBD2,TRBV3-1,few,CASSQGGSGSYEQYF,TGTGCCAGCAGCCAAGGGGGTAGCGGGAGTTACGAGCAGTACTTC
TRBJ2-1,TRBD2,TRBV4-2,few,CASSQGAAGDNEQFF,TGTGCCAGCAGCCAAGGGGCGGCGGGGGACAATGAGCAGTTCTTC
TRBJ1-5,TRBD1,TRBV3-1,few,CASSQSIGTGGAQPQHF,TGTGCCAGCAGCCAAAGTATAGGGACAGGGGGCGCCCAGCCCCAGCATTTT
TRBJ2-3,-,TRBV7-2,-,CASSLGLVGSGTDTQYF,TGTGCCAGCAGCTTAGGTTTGGTGGGCTCTGGCACAGATACGCAGTATTTT
TRBJ1-2,-,TRBV5-1,-,CASSLDRDVRGYTF,TGCGCCAGCAGCTTGGACAGGGATGTTCGTGGCTACACCTTC
TRBJ2-7,-,TRBV7-8,-,CASSRTRIRVDEQYF,TGTGCCAGCAGCCGAACACGAATTAGGGTTGACGAGCAGTACTTC
TRBJ2-1,TRBD2,TRBV5-1,many,CASSFLAGRGAPNEQFF,TGCGCCAGCAGCTTCCTAGCGGGCAGAGGGGCACCAAATGAGCAGTTCTTC
TRBJ2-2,-,TRBV4-1,-,CASCQDWDSPHRPGELFF,TGCGCCAGCTGCCAAGACTGGGACTCACCCCACCGGCCCGGGGAGCTGTTTTTT
TRBJ1-2,TRBD1,TRBV9,-,CASSVAGTGGRYTF,TGTGCCAGCAGCGTAGCGGGGACAGGGGGCAGATACACCTTC
TRBJ1-4,TRBD1,TRBV7-8,-,CASSSDRVISEKLFF,TGTGCCAGCAGCTCGGACAGGGTTATAAGTGAAAAACTGTTTTTT
TRBJ2-1,-,TRBV21-1,few,CASSPPRTGRGEDNEQFF,TGTGCCAGCAGCCCCCCACGGACAGGCCGGGGGGAGGACAATGAGCAGTTCTTC